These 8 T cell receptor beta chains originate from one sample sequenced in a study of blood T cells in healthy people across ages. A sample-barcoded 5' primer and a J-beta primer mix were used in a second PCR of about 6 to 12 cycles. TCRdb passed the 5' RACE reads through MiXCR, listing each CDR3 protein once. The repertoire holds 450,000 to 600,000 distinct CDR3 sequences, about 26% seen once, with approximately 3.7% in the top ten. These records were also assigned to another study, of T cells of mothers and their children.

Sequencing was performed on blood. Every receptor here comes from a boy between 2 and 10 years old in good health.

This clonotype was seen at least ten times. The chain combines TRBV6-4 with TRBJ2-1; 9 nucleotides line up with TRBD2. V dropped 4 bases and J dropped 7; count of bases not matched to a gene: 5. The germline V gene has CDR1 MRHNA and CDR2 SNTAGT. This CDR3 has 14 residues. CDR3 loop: CASSVSGGKNEQFF. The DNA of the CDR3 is TGTGCCAGCAGTGTAAGCGGGGGGAAGAATGAGCAGTTCTTC.

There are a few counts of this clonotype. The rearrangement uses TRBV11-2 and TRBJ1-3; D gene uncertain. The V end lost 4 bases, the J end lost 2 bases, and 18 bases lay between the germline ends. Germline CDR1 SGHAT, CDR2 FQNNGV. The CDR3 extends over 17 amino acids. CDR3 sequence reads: CASSYATPHGAGNTIYF. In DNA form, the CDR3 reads TGTGCCAGCAGCTACGCCACTCCGCATGGGGCTGGAAACACCATATATTTT.

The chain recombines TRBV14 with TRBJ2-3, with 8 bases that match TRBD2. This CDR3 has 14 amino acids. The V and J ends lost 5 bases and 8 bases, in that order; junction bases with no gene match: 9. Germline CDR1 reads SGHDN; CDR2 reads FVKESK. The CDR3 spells CASSFRLASGTQYF. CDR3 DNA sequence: TGTGCCAGCAGCTTCCGACTAGCGTCAGGTACGCAGTATTTT. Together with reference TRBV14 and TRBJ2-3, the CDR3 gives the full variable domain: EAGVTQFPSHSVIEKGQTVTLRCDPISGHDNLYWYRRVMGKEIKFLLHFVKESKQDESGMPNNRFLAERTGGTYSTLKVQPAELEDSGVYFCASSFRLASGTQYFGPGTRLTVL.

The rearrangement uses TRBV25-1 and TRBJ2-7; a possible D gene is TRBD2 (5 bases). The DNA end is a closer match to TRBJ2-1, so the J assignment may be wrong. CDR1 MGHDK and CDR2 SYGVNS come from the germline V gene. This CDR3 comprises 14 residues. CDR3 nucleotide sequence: TGTGCCAGCAGTGAATTCGAGGGTTGGAGTGAGCAGTTCTTC. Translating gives CASSEFEGWSEQFF.

The CDR3 here is CSASRTVYEQYF. The CDR3 coding sequence is TGCAGTGCTAGTCGGACAGTCTACGAGCAGTACTTC. V and J are TRBV20-1 and TRBJ2-7; a weak D match, TRBD1 (6 bases). V lost 3 bases and J lost 3, with 9 bases in between. The germline V gene encodes CDR1 DFQATT and CDR2 SNEGSKA (reference sequence). This CDR3 contains 12 residues.

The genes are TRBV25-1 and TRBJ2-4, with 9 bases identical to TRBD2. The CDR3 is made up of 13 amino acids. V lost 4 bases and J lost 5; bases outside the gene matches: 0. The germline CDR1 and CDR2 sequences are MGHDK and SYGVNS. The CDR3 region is CASSGGGENIQYF. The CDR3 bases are TGTGCCAGCAGTGGCGGGGGGGAAAACATTCAGTACTTC.

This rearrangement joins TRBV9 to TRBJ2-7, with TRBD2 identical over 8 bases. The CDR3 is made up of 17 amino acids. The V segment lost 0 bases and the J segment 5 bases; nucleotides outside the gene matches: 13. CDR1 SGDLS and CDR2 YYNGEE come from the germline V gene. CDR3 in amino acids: CASSVEGLAGPEDEQYF. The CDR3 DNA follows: TGTGCCAGCAGCGTAGAGGGTCTAGCGGGCCCCGAGGACGAGCAGTACTTC.

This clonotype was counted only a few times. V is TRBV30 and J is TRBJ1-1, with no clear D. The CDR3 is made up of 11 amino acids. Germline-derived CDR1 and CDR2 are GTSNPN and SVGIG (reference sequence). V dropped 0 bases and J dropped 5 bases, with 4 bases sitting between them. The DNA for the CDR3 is TGTGCCTGGAGTGTACAAACTGAAGCTTTCTTT. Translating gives CAWSVQTEAFF. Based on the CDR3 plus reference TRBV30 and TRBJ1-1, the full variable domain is SQTIHQWPATLVQPVGSPLSLECTVEGTSNPNLYWYRQAAGRGLQLLFYSVGIGQISSEVPQNLSASRPQDRQFILSSKKLLLSDSGFYLCAWSVQTEAFFGQGTRLTVV.